Listed below are T cell receptor beta chains from one sample, sequenced in a study of human T cells and chemical hapten exposure. Each CDR3 protein gets one entry after TCRdb re-called the RACE reads with MiXCR. The sample lists under 70,000 distinct CDR3 sequences, 11% occurring once. The sample consisted of whole blood, taken in connection with sensitization to the hapten diphenylcyclopropenone (DPC). Receptors were obtained from a middle-aged woman with alopecia areata. Some clones in this sample may be carry-over from other donors' samples. Each CDR3 is given with its conserved first and last residue. Fields, in order: CDR3 DNA, CDR3 protein, V gene, D gene, clone size, J gene. D genes are given only for firm matches. Expanded clones are given a class, and other clones once, few, many or no size at all.

CDR3nt: TGTGCCAGCAGCTTGCAGTTTCGTCAAGAGACCCAGTACTTC
CDR3aa: CASSLQFRQETQYF
v_gene: TRBV7-2
d_gene: NA
abundance: few
j_gene: TRBJ2-5

CDR3nt: TGTGCCAGCTCGCCACCGGGGCGGGGACAACAGTTCTTC
CDR3aa: CASSPPGRGQQFF
v_gene: TRBV18
d_gene: NA
abundance: many
j_gene: TRBJ2-1

CDR3nt: TGTGCCAGCAGCACCCGACAGAATGAAAAACTGTTTTTT
CDR3aa: CASSTRQNEKLFF
v_gene: TRBV7-8
d_gene: NA
abundance: NA
j_gene: TRBJ1-4

CDR3nt: TGTGCCAGCAGTTTATGGGAAAAATACCGGGACAGGTATAGCAATCAGCCCCAGCATTTT
CDR3aa: CASSLWEKYRDRYSNQPQHF
v_gene: TRBV28
d_gene: TRBD1
abundance: few
j_gene: TRBJ1-5

CDR3nt: TGTGCCAGCAGCAACTCACTGAACTCCTACGAGCAGTACTTC
CDR3aa: CASSNSLNSYEQYF
v_gene: TRBV6-5
d_gene: NA
abundance: many
j_gene: TRBJ2-7

CDR3nt: TGTGCCGGACAGGGGTGGGATGGCTACACCTTC
CDR3aa: CAGQGWDGYTF
v_gene: TRBV7-2
d_gene: TRBD1
abundance: few
j_gene: TRBJ1-2

CDR3nt: TGCAGTATTCGACCGAGCAATCAGCCCCAGCATTTT
CDR3aa: CSIRPSNQPQHF
v_gene: TRBV20-1
d_gene: NA
abundance: few
j_gene: TRBJ1-5

CDR3nt: TGCAGTGCTAACCAACAGGGGGAGAACACTGAAGCTTTCTTT
CDR3aa: CSANQQGENTEAFF
v_gene: TRBV20-1
d_gene: TRBD1
abundance: NA
j_gene: TRBJ1-1

CDR3nt: TGTGCCAGCAGTTTAGAGACTAGCGGGAGGGCGTTCTTC
CDR3aa: CASSLETSGRAFF
v_gene: TRBV12-3/TRBV12-4
d_gene: TRBD2
abundance: NA
j_gene: TRBJ2-1

CDR3nt: TGTGCCAGCCGATCGAGGGACAGGGCCTACGAGCAGTACTTC
CDR3aa: CASRSRDRAYEQYF
v_gene: TRBV11-1
d_gene: TRBD1
abundance: many
j_gene: TRBJ2-7

CDR3nt: TGTGCCAGCAGCTTACCATTTGACATGGGCGCCTCCTACAATGAGCAGTTCTTC
CDR3aa: CASSLPFDMGASYNEQFF
v_gene: TRBV7-8
d_gene: NA
abundance: NA
j_gene: TRBJ2-1

CDR3nt: TGTGCCAGCAGCACGGGGACAGACACTCGCCCCTACGAGCAGTACTTC
CDR3aa: CASSTGTDTRPYEQYF
v_gene: TRBV11-1
d_gene: TRBD1
abundance: NA
j_gene: TRBJ2-7

CDR3nt: TGCGCCACTCGGGGACTAGCGGGAGAAGCCCCGCCTCAAGAGACCCAGTACTTC
CDR3aa: CATRGLAGEAPPQETQYF
v_gene: TRBV10-2
d_gene: TRBD2
abundance: few
j_gene: TRBJ2-5

CDR3nt: TGTGCCAGCAGCCCACTCGGGCTTACATACGAGCAGTACTTC
CDR3aa: CASSPLGLTYEQYF
v_gene: TRBV4-2
d_gene: NA
abundance: few
j_gene: TRBJ2-7

CDR3nt: TGCAGTGCTAGCTTACAGGGCTATGGCTACACCTTC
CDR3aa: CSASLQGYGYTF
v_gene: TRBV20-1
d_gene: NA
abundance: NA
j_gene: TRBJ1-2

CDR3nt: TGTGCCAGCAGTCTCCGGGCGGGGGCCAAAAACATTCAGTACTTC
CDR3aa: CASSLRAGAKNIQYF
v_gene: TRBV12-3/TRBV12-4
d_gene: NA
abundance: many
j_gene: TRBJ2-4

CDR3nt: TGTGCCAGCGCCTTCGGGTACGAGCAGTACTTC
CDR3aa: CASAFGYEQYF
v_gene: TRBV28
d_gene: NA
abundance: NA
j_gene: TRBJ2-7

CDR3nt: TGTGCCATCAGTGCCGGGACTAGCGGGAGGGCGGCTGAGCAGTTCTTC
CDR3aa: CAISAGTSGRAAEQFF
v_gene: TRBV10-3
d_gene: TRBD2
abundance: few
j_gene: TRBJ2-1

CDR3nt: TGTGCCAGCAGTCCCGGACAGGGCAGGCCTCCAACCGCCCTATGGCAGTTCTTC
CDR3aa: CASSPGQGRPPTALWQFF
v_gene: TRBV6-6
d_gene: TRBD1
abundance: few
j_gene: TRBJ2-1

CDR3nt: TGTGCCTGGGCCAGGGACGGGAATTCACCCCTCCACTTT
CDR3aa: CAWARDGNSPLHF
v_gene: TRBV30
d_gene: NA
abundance: few
j_gene: TRBJ1-6

CDR3nt: TGTGCCAGCAGTTACTCGATCTGGGACCAAGCAGATACGCAGTATTTT
CDR3aa: CASSYSIWDQADTQYF
v_gene: TRBV6-6
d_gene: NA
abundance: many
j_gene: TRBJ2-3

CDR3nt: TGTGCCAGTAGTATTTCGGGCAGGGGTACTCAGCCCCAGCATTTT
CDR3aa: CASSISGRGTQPQHF
v_gene: TRBV19
d_gene: NA
abundance: many
j_gene: TRBJ1-5

CDR3nt: TGTGCCAGTAACCTCCGGGACGGGCCAGGGAGGGAAAAACTGTTTTTT
CDR3aa: CASNLRDGPGREKLFF
v_gene: TRBV19
d_gene: NA
abundance: NA
j_gene: TRBJ1-4

CDR3nt: TGTGCCAGCAGTTACTCGATGGGGAGACAGACCCAGTACTTC
CDR3aa: CASSYSMGRQTQYF
v_gene: TRBV6-5
d_gene: NA
abundance: NA
j_gene: TRBJ2-5

CDR3nt: TGTGCCAGCACCCCTAGGACTAGCGGGAGTACTACAAATGAGCAGTTCTTC
CDR3aa: CASTPRTSGSTTNEQFF
v_gene: TRBV6-5
d_gene: TRBD2
abundance: few
j_gene: TRBJ2-1

CDR3nt: TGTGCCAGCAGCTTAGGGGTTAGCCAAGAGACCCAGTACTTC
CDR3aa: CASSLGVSQETQYF
v_gene: TRBV7-2
d_gene: NA
abundance: NA
j_gene: TRBJ2-5

CDR3nt: TGTGCCAGTAGGCCGACAGGTCTGGGGCAGCCCCAGCATTTT
CDR3aa: CASRPTGLGQPQHF
v_gene: TRBV19
d_gene: NA
abundance: NA
j_gene: TRBJ1-5

CDR3nt: TGTGCCAGCAGTTACGTTCAGGGTCAGTCAGTGCCCTACGAGCAGTACTTC
CDR3aa: CASSYVQGQSVPYEQYF
v_gene: TRBV6-5
d_gene: NA
abundance: NA
j_gene: TRBJ2-7

CDR3nt: TGCAGCGCCACCGGACAGGGGGCCTACGAGCAGTACTTC
CDR3aa: CSATGQGAYEQYF
v_gene: TRBV29-1
d_gene: TRBD1
abundance: few
j_gene: TRBJ2-7

CDR3nt: TGTGCCAGCAGTTTGCAGTTGCGGGGGGAGGAGGAGCAGTTCTTC
CDR3aa: CASSLQLRGEEEQFF
v_gene: TRBV12-3/TRBV12-4
d_gene: TRBD2
abundance: many
j_gene: TRBJ2-1

CDR3nt: TGTGCCAGCAGCCAACAGGGGCCTGACGGCTACACCTTC
CDR3aa: CASSQQGPDGYTF
v_gene: TRBV5-4
d_gene: TRBD1
abundance: many
j_gene: TRBJ1-2

CDR3nt: TGTGCCAGCACCCCAATCGCTCAGGGGCGATTCTCCTACAATGAGCAGTTCTTC
CDR3aa: CASTPIAQGRFSYNEQFF
v_gene: TRBV28
d_gene: NA
abundance: NA
j_gene: TRBJ2-1

CDR3nt: TGTGCCAGCAGCCCTCCGGCGGCCTACGAGCAGTACTTC
CDR3aa: CASSPPAAYEQYF
v_gene: TRBV14
d_gene: NA
abundance: few
j_gene: TRBJ2-7

CDR3nt: TGTGCCACCAGCAGAGATTCCCAGGGGTACACTGAAGCTTTCTTT
CDR3aa: CATSRDSQGYTEAFF
v_gene: TRBV15
d_gene: NA
abundance: few
j_gene: TRBJ1-1

CDR3nt: TGTGTCAGCTCACCAGGCCACCTAGCGAACACAGATACGCAGTATTTT
CDR3aa: CVSSPGHLANTDTQYF
v_gene: TRBV18
d_gene: NA
abundance: NA
j_gene: TRBJ2-3

CDR3nt: TGTGCCAGCAACTTGGGACAGGGGTCTTATCATTCACCCCTCCACTTT
CDR3aa: CASNLGQGSYHSPLHF
v_gene: TRBV5-5
d_gene: TRBD1
abundance: many
j_gene: TRBJ1-6

CDR3nt: TGTGCCAGCAGTGGGCAGGGGCGGCACTATGGCTACACCTTC
CDR3aa: CASSGQGRHYGYTF
v_gene: TRBV27
d_gene: NA
abundance: many
j_gene: TRBJ1-2

CDR3nt: TGTGCCAGCAGTCAATCTACCAACTTAGGAAACACCATATATTTT
CDR3aa: CASSQSTNLGNTIYF
v_gene: TRBV6-6
d_gene: NA
abundance: NA
j_gene: TRBJ1-3

CDR3nt: TGTGCCAGCAGCGTCTCAGCCACGGTCGGTGGCTCCTACAATGAGCAGTTCTTC
CDR3aa: CASSVSATVGGSYNEQFF
v_gene: TRBV9
d_gene: NA
abundance: many
j_gene: TRBJ2-1

CDR3nt: TGTGCCTGGAGTGCAGGAAAGCAGTTAAAGAACACTGAAGCTTTCTTT
CDR3aa: CAWSAGKQLKNTEAFF
v_gene: TRBV30
d_gene: NA
abundance: many
j_gene: TRBJ1-1

CDR3nt: TGTGCCACCAGCGGGGGGACAGGGCAGTTCTTC
CDR3aa: CATSGGTGQFF
v_gene: TRBV15
d_gene: TRBD1
abundance: few
j_gene: TRBJ2-1

CDR3nt: TGTGCCAGCAGCCAGGACGACATGGGGCGAACAGATACGCAGTATTTT
CDR3aa: CASSQDDMGRTDTQYF
v_gene: TRBV2
d_gene: NA
abundance: few
j_gene: TRBJ2-3

CDR3nt: TGCAGCGTCGGTGGGGATTTCTATGGCTACACCTTC
CDR3aa: CSVGGDFYGYTF
v_gene: TRBV29-1
d_gene: NA
abundance: many
j_gene: TRBJ1-2

CDR3nt: TGTGCCAGTAGTAGTAGCGGGGGACTGGGGGCTGAAGCTTTCTTT
CDR3aa: CASSSSGGLGAEAFF
v_gene: TRBV19
d_gene: NA
abundance: many
j_gene: TRBJ1-1

CDR3nt: TGTGCCAGCAGTTACGACGGGAGGGCCCGCACAGATACGCAGTATTTT
CDR3aa: CASSYDGRARTDTQYF
v_gene: TRBV6-5
d_gene: TRBD2
abundance: many
j_gene: TRBJ2-3

CDR3nt: TGTGCCAGCAGTCTGTACGGACAGGGCGATCAGCCCCAGCATTTT
CDR3aa: CASSLYGQGDQPQHF
v_gene: TRBV4-2
d_gene: TRBD1
abundance: many
j_gene: TRBJ1-5

CDR3nt: TGTGCCAGTCAATCAGGGGGGGACAATCAGCCCCAGCATTTT
CDR3aa: CASQSGGDNQPQHF
v_gene: TRBV28
d_gene: TRBD1
abundance: many
j_gene: TRBJ1-5

CDR3nt: TGTGCCAGCGCGAGGGGCGGGGAAAAACTGTTTTTT
CDR3aa: CASARGGEKLFF
v_gene: TRBV7-2
d_gene: NA
abundance: many
j_gene: TRBJ1-4

CDR3nt: TGTGCCAGCAGCAGGACAGGACTAGCGGGCTCTACCTACGAGCAGTACTTC
CDR3aa: CASSRTGLAGSTYEQYF
v_gene: TRBV11-2
d_gene: TRBD2
abundance: few
j_gene: TRBJ2-7

CDR3nt: TGTGCCAGTACTCAGACAGTCACCAAAGGAAACACCATATATTTT
CDR3aa: CASTQTVTKGNTIYF
v_gene: TRBV19
d_gene: NA
abundance: many
j_gene: TRBJ1-3

CDR3nt: TGCAGTGCTAGAGCCTGGGGGGGACACGACAACTATGGCTACACCTTC
CDR3aa: CSARAWGGHDNYGYTF
v_gene: TRBV20-1
d_gene: NA
abundance: few
j_gene: TRBJ1-2

CDR3nt: TGTGCCAGCAGCCCGTCTGAGCGGGGGGGGCTTGGTGCTGCCACAGATACGCAGTATTTT
CDR3aa: CASSPSERGGLGAATDTQYF
v_gene: TRBV7-2
d_gene: TRBD2
abundance: few
j_gene: TRBJ2-3

CDR3nt: TGTGCCAGCAGCCCCCTCAGCGGGGGGGCCCGAGAGACCCAGTACTTC
CDR3aa: CASSPLSGGARETQYF
v_gene: TRBV7-2
d_gene: TRBD2
abundance: many
j_gene: TRBJ2-5

CDR3nt: TGTGCCAGCAGTCCCCCGGCGGTCTATGGCTACACCTTC
CDR3aa: CASSPPAVYGYTF
v_gene: TRBV28
d_gene: NA
abundance: NA
j_gene: TRBJ1-2

CDR3nt: TGCGCCAGCAGCTTGTTTGGGACAGGGGGCCAAGAGACCCAGTACTTC
CDR3aa: CASSLFGTGGQETQYF
v_gene: TRBV5-1
d_gene: TRBD1
abundance: NA
j_gene: TRBJ2-5